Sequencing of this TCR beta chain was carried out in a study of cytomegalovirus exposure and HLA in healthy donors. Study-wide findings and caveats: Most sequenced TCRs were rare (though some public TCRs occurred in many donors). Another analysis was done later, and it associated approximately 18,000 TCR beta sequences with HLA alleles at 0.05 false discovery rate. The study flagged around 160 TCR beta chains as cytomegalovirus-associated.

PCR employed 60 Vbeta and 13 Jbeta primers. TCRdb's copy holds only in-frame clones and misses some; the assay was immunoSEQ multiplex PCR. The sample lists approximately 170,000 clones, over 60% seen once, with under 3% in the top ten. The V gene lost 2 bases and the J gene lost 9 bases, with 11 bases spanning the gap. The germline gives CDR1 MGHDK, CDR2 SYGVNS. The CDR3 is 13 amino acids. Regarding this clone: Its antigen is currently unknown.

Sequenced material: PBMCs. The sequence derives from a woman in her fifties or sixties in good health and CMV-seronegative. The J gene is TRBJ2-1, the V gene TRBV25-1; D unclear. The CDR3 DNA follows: TGTGCCAGCAGTGAAGTGGTCGGTCCTGAGCAGTTCTTC. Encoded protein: CASSEVVGPEQFF.